A single sample gave rise to the 13 T cell receptor beta chains below, sequenced in a study of T cell responses to AZD1222 COVID-19 vaccine. The repertoire was sequenced with immunoSEQ multiplex PCR; TCRdb's copy has only in-frame clones and lacks some. The data show some 99,000 clones, more than 70% seen once. The specimen comprised peripheral blood, sampled 28 days after the second AZD1222 dose. The receptors were sampled from an adult who received the AZD1222 COVID-19 vaccine.

V and J are TRBV7-3 and TRBJ1-6; 10 bases map to TRBD1. Looked up from germline, CDR1 is SGHTA and CDR2 is FQGTGA. The CDR3 length is 15 residues. V trimming: 0 bases; J trimming: 10 bases; junction bases outside the gene matches: 3. The CDR3 DNA is TGTGCCAGCAGCTTAACAGGGACAGGGGCCTCACCCCTCCACTTT. Translating gives CASSLTGTGASPLHF.

V usage is TRBV19 and J usage is TRBJ1-2; D not certain. The CDR3 totals 15 residues. V lost 4 bases, J lost 3 bases, and 15 bases lay in between. CDR1 LNHDA and CDR2 SQIVND come from the germline V gene (reference sequence). The CDR3 region has the DNA TGTGCCAGTAGTAGGCAGGTGGGGAGTGACTATGGCTACACCTTC. Translation: CASSRQVGSDYGYTF.

CDR3 region: CASSVWREGREQFF. DNA for the CDR3: TGTGCCAGCAGCGTCTGGCGGGAGGGCCGCGAGCAGTTCTTC. The chain couples TRBV9 to TRBJ2-1; 9 bases are a match to TRBD2. The germline V gene encodes CDR1 SGDLS and CDR2 YYNGEE. This CDR3 contains 14 residues. V lost 2 bases and J lost 10; bases outside the gene matches: 7.

This chain links TRBV27 with TRBJ2-1; possible D gene TRBD1, 5 bases. There are 13 residues in the CDR3. The V end was cut by 5 bases, the J end by 6 bases, with 11 bases between. Germline V lookup: CDR1 MNHEY, CDR2 SMNVEV (reference sequence). CDR3 sequence: CASSPSGANEQFF. The CDR3 nucleotides read TGTGCCAGCAGTCCTTCTGGGGCCAATGAGCAGTTCTTC.

The chain combines TRBV15 with TRBJ2-5, with 11 bases that match TRBD2. The ends lost 2 bases at V and 1 base at J; junction bases unmatched: 6. The CDR3 is 17 residues long. Per germline, CDR1 LNHNV and CDR2 YYDKDF (reference sequence). The CDR3 DNA is TGTGCCACCAGCAGACCCCCGGGACTAGCGGTCCAAGAGACCCAGTACTTC. Its protein product is CATSRPPGLAVQETQYF.

This clone was seen a single time. The chain couples TRBV7-2 to TRBJ2-2; tentatively, D is TRBD2 (6 bases). This CDR3 has 14 residues. Germline V gene sequence: CDR1 SGHTA, CDR2 FQGNSA. The V gene lost 3 bases and the J gene lost 1 base, with 6 bases spanning the gap. In nucleotides, the CDR3 is TGTGCCAGCAGCTTTAGCGGGAACACCGGGGAGCTGTTTTTT. Its translation: CASSFSGNTGELFF.

The chain recombines TRBV4-3 with TRBJ1-2; D is unclear. There are 14 residues in the CDR3. V lost 1 base and J 0 bases, leaving 6 bases between the germline ends. From germline, CDR1 is LGHNA and CDR2 YSLEER. This CDR3 is CASSQAGTNYGYTF. Here the CDR3 DNA reads TGCGCCAGCAGCCAAGCCGGCACTAACTATGGCTACACCTTC.

This chain joins TRBV6-5 and TRBJ2-7, with D possibly matching TRBD1 (6 bases). The CDR3 is made up of 13 amino acids. Trimming took off 6 bases at V and 4 bases at J, with 13 bases between the two ends. The V gene's germline CDR1 is MNHEY and CDR2 SVGAGI. CDR3: CASRTGRIYEQYF. CDR3 nucleotide sequence: TGTGCCAGCAGGACAGGACGGATATACGAGCAGTACTTC.

The gene calls are TRBV5-1 and TRBJ1-2; 8 bases match TRBD1. V dropped 4 bases and J dropped 5; count of bases not matched to a gene: 7. CDR3 length: 14 residues. Per the germline V gene, CDR1 is SGHRS and CDR2 is YFSETQ. CDR3 in amino acids: CASSPGQEGYGYTF. The CDR3 bases are TGCGCCAGCAGCCCGGGACAGGAAGGGTATGGCTACACCTTC.

There are a few counts of this clone. The CDR3 region has the DNA TGTGCCAGCAGTTTGAGTTGGGGTGAAAAACTGTTTTTT. This gives the protein CASSLSWGEKLFF. The V call is TRBV6-5, the J call TRBJ1-4; D uncertain. The CDR3 is made up of 13 amino acids. Per the germline V gene, CDR1 is MNHEY and CDR2 is SVGAGI. Trimming left V 4 bases short and J 7 bases short, with 10 bases between.

This sequence joins TRBV7-2 and TRBJ1-3, with unresolved D. Trimming removed 5 bases at V and 6 bases at J, with 11 bases between. The germline CDR1 and CDR2 sequences are SGHTA and FQGNSA. The CDR3 has 13 residues. In DNA, the CDR3 is TGTGCCAGCAGCCGTGTACTTGAAAACACCATATATTTT. It codes for CASSRVLENTIYF.

V and J are TRBV29-1 and TRBJ1-2; tentative D call: TRBD1 (5 bases). CDR3 size: 13 residues. V lost 4 bases, J lost 7 bases, and 16 bases lay in between. Germline-derived CDR1 and CDR2 are SQVTM and ANQGSEA. The CDR3 sequence is CSVAGEGVGGYTF. CDR3 DNA sequence: TGCAGCGTTGCGGGGGAGGGTGTTGGTGGCTACACCTTC.

V usage is TRBV10-3 and J usage is TRBJ2-1; TRBD1 aligns across 8 bases. This CDR3 is 15 amino acids long. The V gene's germline CDR1 is ENHRY and CDR2 SYGVKD. The J segment lost 4 bases and the V segment lost 3 bases, leaving 5 bases of the junction unmatched. This CDR3 reads CAISDVGQGYNEQFF. The DNA for the CDR3 is TGTGCCATCAGTGACGTAGGACAGGGTTACAATGAGCAGTTCTTC.